Listed below are T cell receptor beta chains from one sample, sequenced in a study of PD-L1 blockade in urothelial cancer. Sequencing was performed with immunoSEQ multiplex PCR; in TCRdb, only in-frame clones are kept and a portion is missing. The data hold 40,000 to 45,000 clones, with around 83% observed a single time. The material sequenced was PBMCs, taken around atezolizumab (anti-PD-L1) treatment. These TCRs come from a man aged 65-85 years with urothelial cancer. CDR3s include the opening cysteine and the closing phenylalanine or tryptophan. D genes are given only for firm matches. Not all rows give a size; the values are once, few, many and, for expanded clones, a class.

.,.,TRBJ2-7,TRBV5-5,TGTGCCAGCAGCATGGGACACGGGGGGCTCTACGAGCAGTACTTC,CASSMGHGGLYEQYF
few,TRBD2,TRBJ2-1,TRBV12-5,TGTGCTAGTGGCCGGGGGGGAGGAGGCAATGAGCAGTTCTTC,CASGRGGGGNEQFF
.,.,TRBJ2-1,TRBV7-2,TGTGCCAGCAGCAGCACCACCGGGAATGAGCAGTTCTTC,CASSSTTGNEQFF
.,TRBD1,TRBJ2-1,TRBV6-4,TGTGCCAGCAGTGACTCGGGGACAGGTTCGTACAATGAGCAGTTCTTC,CASSDSGTGSYNEQFF
.,TRBD2,TRBJ2-1,TRBV30,TGTGCCTGCCTAGCGGGAGTGAGTGGCAATGAGCAGTTCTTC,CACLAGVSGNEQFF
.,TRBD2,TRBJ2-7,TRBV2,TGTGCCAGCAGTCTAGCGGGAGTCGAGCAGTACTTC,CASSLAGVEQYF
few,.,TRBJ2-1,TRBV19,TGTGCCAGTGCACGGGAGAGTCCCTACAATGAGCAGTTCTTC,CASARESPYNEQFF
.,TRBD2,TRBJ2-1,TRBV2,TGTGCCAGCAAGGTGGGAGCGGGAGGGCACAATGAGCAGTTCTTC,CASKVGAGGHNEQFF
.,.,TRBJ2-7,TRBV29-1,TGCAGCGTTGAAGATGGGCGGGTCGGGGACTACGAGCAGTACTTC,CSVEDGRVGDYEQYF
once,.,TRBJ1-1,TRBV7-3,TGTGCCAGCAGCTTAGTCCGGACAATTGAAGCTTTCTTT,CASSLVRTIEAFF
few,.,TRBJ1-2,TRBV6-1,TGTGCCAGCAAAGTGACAGCGACGTTGGATGGCTACACCTTC,CASKVTATLDGYTF
.,TRBD1,TRBJ2-1,TRBV5-1,TGCGCCAGCAGCACCGGACAGGGGAACTCCTACAATGAGCAGTTCTTC,CASSTGQGNSYNEQFF
.,TRBD2,TRBJ2-7,TRBV5-6,TGTGCCAGCAGCCTTAAGCGGGAGTTCTACGAGCAGTACTTC,CASSLKREFYEQYF
.,TRBD1,TRBJ2-3,TRBV29-1,TGCAGCGCCTCACCCGGGACAGGGAGGGGAGATACGCAGTATTTT,CSASPGTGRGDTQYF
.,TRBD1,TRBJ2-2,TRBV11-3,TGTGCCAGCAGCTTAGGGACAGGAGTTGCCGGGGAGCTGTTTTTT,CASSLGTGVAGELFF
.,TRBD2,TRBJ2-1,TRBV19,TGTGCCAGTAGTATAATTAGCGGGAGTATGTTTTCCCGCTCCTACAATGAGCAGTTCTTC,CASSIISGSMFSRSYNEQFF
.,TRBD2,TRBJ2-7,TRBV28,TGTGCCAGCAGTGGGGCTAGCGGGTCTGGCGAGCAGTACTTC,CASSGASGSGEQYF
.,TRBD2,TRBJ2-7,TRBV5-8,TGTGCCAGCAGCCCTCGAACTAGCGGGAGCTCCTACGAGCAGTACTTC,CASSPRTSGSSYEQYF
.,.,TRBJ1-1,TRBV12-5,TGTGCTAGTGGGAAGTGGGGCCCGACTGAAGCTTTCTTT,CASGKWGPTEAFF
.,TRBD2,TRBJ2-1,TRBV19,TGTGCCAGCGCTTCCGGGACTAGCTATAATGAGCAGTTCTTC,CASASGTSYNEQFF
.,TRBD2,TRBJ2-3,TRBV7-8,TGTGCCAGCAGCCGTAGCGGGATCGAGACAGATACGCAGTATTTT,CASSRSGIETDTQYF
.,TRBD1,TRBJ1-3,TRBV30,TGTGCCGGAAACAGGGGAATGAGGGGAAACACCATATATTTT,CAGNRGMRGNTIYF
.,TRBD2,TRBJ2-3,TRBV2,TGTGCCAGCAGAGGGACTACTTACACAGATACGCAGTATTTT,CASRGTTYTDTQYF
.,TRBD1,TRBJ2-5,TRBV5-6,TGTGCCAGCAGCTTGGAGTTCGGGGACAGCCAAGAGACCCAGTACTTC,CASSLEFGDSQETQYF
.,.,TRBJ1-5,TRBV10-3,TGTGCCATCTCGGAGGGGAGAGCGAGCAATCAGCCCCAGCATTTT,CAISEGRASNQPQHF
.,.,TRBJ1-2,TRBV2,TGTGCCAGCAGTGAGTTTCTTACAGCTAACTATGGCTACACCTTC,CASSEFLTANYGYTF